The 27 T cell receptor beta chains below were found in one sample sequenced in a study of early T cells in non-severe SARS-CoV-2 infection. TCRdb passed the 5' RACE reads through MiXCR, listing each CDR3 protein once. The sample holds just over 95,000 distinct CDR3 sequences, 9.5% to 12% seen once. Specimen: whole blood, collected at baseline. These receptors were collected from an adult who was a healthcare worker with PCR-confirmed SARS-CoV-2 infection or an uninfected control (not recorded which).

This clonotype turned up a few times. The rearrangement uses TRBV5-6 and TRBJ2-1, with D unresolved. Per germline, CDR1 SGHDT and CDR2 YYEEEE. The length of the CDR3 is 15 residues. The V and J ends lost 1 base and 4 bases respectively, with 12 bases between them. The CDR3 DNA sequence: TGTGCCAGCAGCTTGTACCAGATCCTTTACAATGAGCAGTTCTTC. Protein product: CASSLYQILYNEQFF.

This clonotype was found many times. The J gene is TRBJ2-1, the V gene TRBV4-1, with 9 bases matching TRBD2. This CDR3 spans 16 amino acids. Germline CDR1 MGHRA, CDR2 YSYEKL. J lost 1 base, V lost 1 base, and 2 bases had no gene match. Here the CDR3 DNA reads TGCGCCAGCAGCCAAGTGGCGGGAGGGTCCTACAATGAGCAGTTCTTC. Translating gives CASSQVAGGSYNEQFF.

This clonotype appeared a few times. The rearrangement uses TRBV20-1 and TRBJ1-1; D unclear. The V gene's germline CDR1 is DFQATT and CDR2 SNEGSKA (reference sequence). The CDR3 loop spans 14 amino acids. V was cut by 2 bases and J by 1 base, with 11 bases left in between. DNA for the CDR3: TGCAGTGCTAGAAGGGCAGGAGGGAACACTGAAGCTTTCTTT. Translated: CSARRAGGNTEAFF.

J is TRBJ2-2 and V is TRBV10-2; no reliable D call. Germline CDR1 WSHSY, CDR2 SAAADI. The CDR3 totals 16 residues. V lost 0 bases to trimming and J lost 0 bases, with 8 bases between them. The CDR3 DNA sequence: TGCGCCAGCAGTGAGTCTGGCGGAGCGAACACCGGGGAGCTGTTTTTT. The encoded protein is CASSESGGANTGELFF.

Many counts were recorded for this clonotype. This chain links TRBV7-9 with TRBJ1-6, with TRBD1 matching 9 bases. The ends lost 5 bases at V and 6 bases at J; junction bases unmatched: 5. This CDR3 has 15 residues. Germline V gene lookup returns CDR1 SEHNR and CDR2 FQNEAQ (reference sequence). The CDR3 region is CASSPDRGRNSPLHF. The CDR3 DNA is TGTGCCAGCAGCCCGGACAGGGGTCGTAATTCACCCCTCCACTTT.

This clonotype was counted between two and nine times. The CDR3 loop is CSAAGTVSYEQYF. Written as DNA, the CDR3 is TGCAGTGCTGCCGGGACAGTCTCCTACGAGCAGTACTTC. V gene TRBV20-1 combines with J gene TRBJ2-7; TRBD1 matches at 7 bases. V gave up 5 bases and J gave up 0 bases; unmatched junction bases: 4. The CDR3 is 13 amino acids. Germline V lookup: CDR1 DFQATT, CDR2 SNEGSKA (reference sequence).

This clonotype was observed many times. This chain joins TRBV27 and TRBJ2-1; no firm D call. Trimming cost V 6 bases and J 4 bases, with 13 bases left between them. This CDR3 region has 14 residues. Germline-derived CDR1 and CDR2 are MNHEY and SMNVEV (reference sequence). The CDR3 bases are TGTGCCAGCAGACAAAGGGCCCAGTACAATGAGCAGTTCTTC. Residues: CASRQRAQYNEQFF.

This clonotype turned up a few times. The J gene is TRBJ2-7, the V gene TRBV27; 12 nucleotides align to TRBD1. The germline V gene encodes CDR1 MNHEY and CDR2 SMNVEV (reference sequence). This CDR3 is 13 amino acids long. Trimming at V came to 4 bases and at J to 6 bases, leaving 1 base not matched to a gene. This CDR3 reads CASSWDRGREQYF. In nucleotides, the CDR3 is TGTGCCAGCAGTTGGGACAGGGGGCGCGAGCAGTACTTC.

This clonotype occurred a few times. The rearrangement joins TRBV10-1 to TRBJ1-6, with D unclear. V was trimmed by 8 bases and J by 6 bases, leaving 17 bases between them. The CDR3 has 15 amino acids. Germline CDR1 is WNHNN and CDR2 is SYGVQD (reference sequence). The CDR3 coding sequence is TGCGCCAGCCCCTATAGGGCCCTTCCTAATTCACCCCTCCACTTT. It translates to CASPYRALPNSPLHF.

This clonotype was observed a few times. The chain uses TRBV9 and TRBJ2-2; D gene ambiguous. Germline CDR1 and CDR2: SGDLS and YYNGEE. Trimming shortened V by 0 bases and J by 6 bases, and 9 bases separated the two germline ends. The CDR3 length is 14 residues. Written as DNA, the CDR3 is TGTGCCAGCAGCGTAGGATTAGCAGCCGGGGAGCTGTTTTTT. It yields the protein CASSVGLAAGELFF.

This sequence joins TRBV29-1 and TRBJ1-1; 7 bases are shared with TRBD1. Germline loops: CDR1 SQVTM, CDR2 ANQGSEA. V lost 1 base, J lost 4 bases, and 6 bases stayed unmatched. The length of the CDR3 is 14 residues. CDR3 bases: TGCAGCGTTGAAGTTCGTCAGGGGGGCACTGAAGCTTTCTTT. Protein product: CSVEVRQGGTEAFF.

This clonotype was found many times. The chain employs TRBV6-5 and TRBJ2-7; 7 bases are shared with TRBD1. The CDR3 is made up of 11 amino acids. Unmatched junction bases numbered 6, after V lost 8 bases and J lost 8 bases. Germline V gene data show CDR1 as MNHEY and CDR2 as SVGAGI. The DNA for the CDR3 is TGTGCCAGCCAAATCAGGGGGAAGCAGTACTTC. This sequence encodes CASQIRGKQYF.

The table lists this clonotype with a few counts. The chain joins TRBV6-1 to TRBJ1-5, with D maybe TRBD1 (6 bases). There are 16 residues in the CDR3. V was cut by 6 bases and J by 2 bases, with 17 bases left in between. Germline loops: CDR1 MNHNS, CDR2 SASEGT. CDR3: CASSGDRLSRNQPQHF. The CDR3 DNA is TGTGCCAGCAGCGGAGACAGGCTAAGTCGCAATCAGCCCCAGCATTTT.

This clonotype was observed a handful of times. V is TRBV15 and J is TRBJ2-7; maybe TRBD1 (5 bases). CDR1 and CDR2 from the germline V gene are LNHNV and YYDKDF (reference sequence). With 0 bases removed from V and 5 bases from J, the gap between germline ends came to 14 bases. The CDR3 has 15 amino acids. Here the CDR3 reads CATSRDRTSRDEQYF. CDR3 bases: TGTGCCACCAGCAGAGATCGGACGTCCAGGGACGAGCAGTACTTC.

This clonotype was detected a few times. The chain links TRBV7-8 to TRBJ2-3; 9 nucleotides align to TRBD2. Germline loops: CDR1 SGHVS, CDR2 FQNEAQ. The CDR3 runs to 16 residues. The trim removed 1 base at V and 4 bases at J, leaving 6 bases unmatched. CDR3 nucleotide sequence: TGTGCCAGCAGCTTAGGGTGGCGGGGGGGACCAGATACGCAGTATTTT. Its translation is CASSLGWRGGPDTQYF.

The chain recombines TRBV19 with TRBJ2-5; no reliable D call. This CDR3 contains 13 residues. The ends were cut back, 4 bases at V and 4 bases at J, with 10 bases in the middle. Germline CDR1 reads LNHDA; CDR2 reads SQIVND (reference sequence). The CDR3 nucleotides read TGTGCCAGTAGTACAACCCGGACAGAGACCCAGTACTTC. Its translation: CASSTTRTETQYF.

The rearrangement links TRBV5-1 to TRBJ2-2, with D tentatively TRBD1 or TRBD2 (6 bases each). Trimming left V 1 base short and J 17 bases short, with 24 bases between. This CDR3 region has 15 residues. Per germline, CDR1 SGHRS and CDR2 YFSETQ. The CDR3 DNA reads TGCGCCAGCAGCTTGACAGTCGGGGGCACCGGGGAGCGTTTTTTT. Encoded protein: CASSLTVGGTGERFF.

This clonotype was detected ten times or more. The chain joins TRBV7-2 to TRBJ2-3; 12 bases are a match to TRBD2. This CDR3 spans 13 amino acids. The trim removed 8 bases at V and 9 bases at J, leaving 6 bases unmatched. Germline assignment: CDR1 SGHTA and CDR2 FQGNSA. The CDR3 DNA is TGTGCCAGCGTACTAGCGGGAGGCGCGACGCAGTATTTT. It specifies CASVLAGGATQYF.

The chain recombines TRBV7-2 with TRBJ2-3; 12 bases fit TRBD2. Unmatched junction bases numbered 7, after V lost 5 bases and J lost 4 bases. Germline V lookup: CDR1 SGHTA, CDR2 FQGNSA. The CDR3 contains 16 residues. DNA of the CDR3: TGTGCCAGCAGCCAAAAACTAGCGGGGGGCCCAGATACGCAGTATTTT. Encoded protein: CASSQKLAGGPDTQYF. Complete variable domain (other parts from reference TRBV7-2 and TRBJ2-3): GAGVSQSPSNKVTEKGKDVELRCDPISGHTALYWYRQSLGQGLEFLIYFQGNSAPDKSGLPSDRFSAERTGGSVSTLTIQRTQQEDSAVYLCASSQKLAGGPDTQYFGPGTRLTVL.

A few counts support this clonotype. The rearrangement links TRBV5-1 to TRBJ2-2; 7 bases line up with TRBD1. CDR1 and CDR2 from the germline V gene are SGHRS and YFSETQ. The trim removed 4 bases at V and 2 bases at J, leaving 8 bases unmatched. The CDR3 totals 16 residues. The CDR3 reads CASSLLWTGNTGELFF. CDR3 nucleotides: TGCGCCAGCAGCCTTCTCTGGACAGGAAACACCGGGGAGCTGTTTTTT.

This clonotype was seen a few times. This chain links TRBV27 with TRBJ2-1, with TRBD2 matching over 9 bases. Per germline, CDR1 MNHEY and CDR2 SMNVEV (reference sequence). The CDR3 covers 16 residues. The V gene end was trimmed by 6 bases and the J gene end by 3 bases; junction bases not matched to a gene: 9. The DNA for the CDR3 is TGTGCCAGCAGCCCTCCTACTAGCGGGTTCTACAATGAGCAGTTCTTC. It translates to CASSPPTSGFYNEQFF.

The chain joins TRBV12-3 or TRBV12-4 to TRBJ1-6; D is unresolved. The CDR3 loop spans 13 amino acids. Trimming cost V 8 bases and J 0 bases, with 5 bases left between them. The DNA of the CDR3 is TGTGCCAGCTGTGGCTCCTATAATTCACCCCTCCACTTT. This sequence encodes CASCGSYNSPLHF.

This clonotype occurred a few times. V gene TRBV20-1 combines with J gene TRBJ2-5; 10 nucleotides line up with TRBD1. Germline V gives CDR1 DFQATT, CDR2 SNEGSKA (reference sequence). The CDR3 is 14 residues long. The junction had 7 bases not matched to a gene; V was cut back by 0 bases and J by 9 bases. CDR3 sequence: CSARDGTGATAQYF. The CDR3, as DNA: TGCAGTGCTAGAGACGGGACAGGGGCGACGGCCCAGTACTTC.

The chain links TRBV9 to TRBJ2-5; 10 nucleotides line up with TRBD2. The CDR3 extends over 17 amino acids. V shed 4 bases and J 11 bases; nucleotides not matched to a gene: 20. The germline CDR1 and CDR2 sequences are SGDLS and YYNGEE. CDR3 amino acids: CASSPYPPSGSSSTQYF. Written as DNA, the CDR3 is TGTGCCAGCAGCCCTTATCCCCCTAGCGGGAGTAGTTCGACTCAGTACTTC. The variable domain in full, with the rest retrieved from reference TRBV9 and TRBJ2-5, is DSGVTQTPKHLITATGQRVTLRCSPRSGDLSVYWYQQSLDQGLQFLIQYYNGEERAKGNILERFSAQQFPDLHSELNLSSLELGDSALYFCASSPYPPSGSSSTQYFGPGTRLLVL.

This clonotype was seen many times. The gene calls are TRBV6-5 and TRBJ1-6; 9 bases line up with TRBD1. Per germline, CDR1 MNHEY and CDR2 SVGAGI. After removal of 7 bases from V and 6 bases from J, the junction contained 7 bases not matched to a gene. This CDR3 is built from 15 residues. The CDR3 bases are TGTGCCAGCAAGACAGGGGGGAGTTCTAATTCACCCCTCCACTTT. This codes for CASKTGGSSNSPLHF.

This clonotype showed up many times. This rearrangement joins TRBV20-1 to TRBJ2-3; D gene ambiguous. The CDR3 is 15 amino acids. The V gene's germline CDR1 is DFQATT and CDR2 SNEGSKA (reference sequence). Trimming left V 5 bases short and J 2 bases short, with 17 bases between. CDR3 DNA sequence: TGCAGTGCTGGGATGAGGCTCAGGACCACAGATACGCAGTATTTT. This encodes CSAGMRLRTTDTQYF.

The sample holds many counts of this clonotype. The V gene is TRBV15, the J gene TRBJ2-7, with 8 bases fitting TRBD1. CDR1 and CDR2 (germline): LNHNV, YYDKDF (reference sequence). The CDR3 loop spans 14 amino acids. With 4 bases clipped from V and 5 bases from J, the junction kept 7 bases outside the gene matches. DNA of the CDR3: TGTGCCACCAGCAACCGACAGGGGAAGGACGAGCAGTACTTC. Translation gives CATSNRQGKDEQYF.